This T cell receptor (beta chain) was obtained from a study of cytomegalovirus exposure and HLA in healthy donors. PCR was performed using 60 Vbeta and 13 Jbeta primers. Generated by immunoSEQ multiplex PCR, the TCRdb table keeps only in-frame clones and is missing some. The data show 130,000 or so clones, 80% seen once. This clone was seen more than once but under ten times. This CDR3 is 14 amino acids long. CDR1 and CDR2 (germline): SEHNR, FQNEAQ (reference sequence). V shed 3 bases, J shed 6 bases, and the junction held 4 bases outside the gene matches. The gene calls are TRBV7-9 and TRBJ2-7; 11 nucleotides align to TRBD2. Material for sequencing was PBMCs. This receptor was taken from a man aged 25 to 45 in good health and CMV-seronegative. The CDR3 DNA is TGTGCCAGCAGCTTCACTAGCGGGAGCTCCGAGCAGTACTTC. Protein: CASSFTSGSSEQYF.